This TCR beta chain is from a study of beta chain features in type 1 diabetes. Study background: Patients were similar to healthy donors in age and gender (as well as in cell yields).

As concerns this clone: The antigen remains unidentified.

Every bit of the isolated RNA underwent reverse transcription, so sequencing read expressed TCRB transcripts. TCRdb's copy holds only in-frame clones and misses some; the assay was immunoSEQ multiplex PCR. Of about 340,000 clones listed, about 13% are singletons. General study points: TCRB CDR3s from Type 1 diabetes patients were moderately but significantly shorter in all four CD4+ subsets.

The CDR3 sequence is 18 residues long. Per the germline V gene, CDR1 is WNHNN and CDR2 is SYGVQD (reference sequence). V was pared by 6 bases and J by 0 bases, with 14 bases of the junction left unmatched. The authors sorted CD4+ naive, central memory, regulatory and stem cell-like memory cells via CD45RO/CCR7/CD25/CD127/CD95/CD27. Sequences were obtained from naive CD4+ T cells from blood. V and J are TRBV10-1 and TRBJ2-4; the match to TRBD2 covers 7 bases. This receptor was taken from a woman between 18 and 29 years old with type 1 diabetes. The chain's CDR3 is CASRGRKSGTLAKNIQYF. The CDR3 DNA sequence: TGCGCCAGCAGGGGAAGGAAGAGCGGGACCCTAGCCAAAAACATTCAGTACTTC.